This section outlines one T cell receptor (beta chain) sequence together with its context. Germline lookup yields CDR1 SEHNR and CDR2 FQNEAQ (reference sequence). This CDR3 has 14 amino acids. The V gene lost 8 bases and the J gene lost 4 bases, with 16 bases spanning the gap. These data come from a study of control samples from healthy donors and cancer patients. Generated by immunoSEQ multiplex PCR, the TCRdb table keeps only in-frame clones and is missing some. The sample holds about 94,000 clones; around nine tenths are singletons and the top ten take under 4%. The chain uses TRBV7-9 and TRBJ2-3, with D perhaps TRBD1 (6 bases). This TCR was recovered from a woman aged 18 to 35 in good health. The sequencing input was blood. CDR3 DNA: TGTGCCAGCGCGAAGTTGGGGGCGGCAGATACGCAGTATTTT. Its translation is CASAKLGAADTQYF.